The clone carrying this TCR beta chain was found a few times. The antigen remains undetermined. Germline V gene sequence: CDR1 SGHVS, CDR2 FQNEAQ. There are 18 residues in the CDR3. Trimming cost V 1 base and J 4 bases; bases outside gene matches: 15. The donor population consisted of healthy HIV-negative adults with no recent acute infections or vaccinations. The data were obtained in a study of shared clonotypes between healthy human individuals. Study in general: A couple of women and a few men aged 18 to 49 made up the donors. Per donor, three plates held CD4 naive cells, three held CD4 memory, two held CD8 naive and one held CD8 memory. Findings and limits, study-wide: For sorted subsets, rarefaction showed incomplete sequencing despite large depth.

Repertoires were generated with immunoSEQ multiplex PCR, while TCRdb's copy carries only in-frame clones and drops some. The data show roughly 700,000 clones, around 67% seen once. The receptor was derived from a young woman in good health. Sequencing was carried out using memory CD4+ T cells sorted from blood. Subset of the sample: CD45RA-negative fraction. This chain joins TRBV7-8 and TRBJ1-2; 7 positions match TRBD1. The chain's CDR3 is CASSLVGRGNEGIYGYTF. The CDR3 region has the DNA TGTGCCAGCAGCTTAGTTGGCAGGGGGAATGAGGGGATCTATGGCTACACCTTC.